This is a list of T cell receptor beta chains from one sample in a study of T cells in Graves' hyperthyroidism and ophthalmopathy. TCRdb used MiXCR to reprocess the multiplex PCR reads, holding one entry per CDR3 protein. In the table there are about 210,000 distinct CDR3 sequences, 15% to 20% of which are singletons. The sequencing sample was made of blood. The receptors originated from a middle-aged man with Graves' hyperthyroidism. Each CDR3 is given with its conserved first and last residue. Each record gives: D gene, J gene, clone size, V gene, CDR3 DNA, CDR3 protein. D genes are given only for firm matches. Clone size is shown for a subset of rows, as once, few, many or a class of expanded clone.

d_gene: .
j_gene: TRBJ2-7
abundance: few
v_gene: TRBV6-1
CDR3nt: TGTGCCAGCAGTGAAGAGGGGGTCCACGAGCAGTACTTC
CDR3aa: CASSEEGVHEQYF

d_gene: .
j_gene: TRBJ1-1
abundance: .
v_gene: TRBV5-1
CDR3nt: TGCGCCAGCAGCTCGCAGGGGCGCGGGGACACTGAAGCTTTCTTT
CDR3aa: CASSSQGRGDTEAFF

d_gene: .
j_gene: TRBJ2-1
abundance: few
v_gene: TRBV7-6
CDR3nt: TGTGCCAGCAGCTTAAGGGGGGGTAGCGGCCTCAATGAGCAGTTCTTC
CDR3aa: CASSLRGGSGLNEQFF

d_gene: .
j_gene: TRBJ2-1
abundance: many
v_gene: TRBV6-2/TRBV6-3
CDR3nt: TGTGCCAGCAGTTCGCGGACAGTCTACAATGAGCAGTTCTTC
CDR3aa: CASSSRTVYNEQFF

d_gene: TRBD1
j_gene: TRBJ2-7
abundance: many
v_gene: TRBV7-9
CDR3nt: TGTGCCAGCAGCTTAACAGGGGGCTCAAGCTCCTACGAGCAGTACTTC
CDR3aa: CASSLTGGSSSYEQYF

d_gene: .
j_gene: TRBJ2-5
abundance: .
v_gene: TRBV6-1
CDR3nt: TGTGCCAGCAGTAAAACCGGTCAAGAGACCCAGTACTTC
CDR3aa: CASSKTGQETQYF

d_gene: .
j_gene: TRBJ1-6
abundance: .
v_gene: TRBV11-2
CDR3nt: TGTGCCAGCAGCCCGCCGGGGGGTAATTCACCCCTCCACTTT
CDR3aa: CASSPPGGNSPLHF

d_gene: .
j_gene: TRBJ2-5
abundance: many
v_gene: TRBV20-1
CDR3nt: TGCAGTGCTAGAGAAGGACGGCTACAAGAGACCCAGTACTTC
CDR3aa: CSAREGRLQETQYF

d_gene: TRBD2
j_gene: TRBJ2-3
abundance: few
v_gene: TRBV7-3
CDR3nt: TGTGCCAGCAGCTTAAAACGGTCTAGCGGGAGCAGCACAGATACGCAGTATTTT
CDR3aa: CASSLKRSSGSSTDTQYF

d_gene: .
j_gene: TRBJ2-7
abundance: many
v_gene: TRBV2
CDR3nt: TGTGCCAGCAGGGGCATGCAAGCGGACTACGAGCAGTACTTC
CDR3aa: CASRGMQADYEQYF

d_gene: .
j_gene: TRBJ2-1
abundance: .
v_gene: TRBV3-2
CDR3nt: TGTGCCAGCAGCCAAGTCGCGGGACTAGCGGATTACAATGAGCAGTTCTTC
CDR3aa: CASSQVAGLADYNEQFF

d_gene: TRBD2
j_gene: TRBJ2-4
abundance: many
v_gene: TRBV3-1
CDR3nt: TGTGCCAGCAGCCAAGGACTAGCGGGAGGTCGAATAGCCAAAAACATTCAGTACTTC
CDR3aa: CASSQGLAGGRIAKNIQYF

d_gene: TRBD2
j_gene: TRBJ2-7
abundance: many
v_gene: TRBV4-2
CDR3nt: TGTGCCAGCAGCCAAGATACTAGCGGGCAGTCCTACGAGCAGTACTTC
CDR3aa: CASSQDTSGQSYEQYF

d_gene: .
j_gene: TRBJ2-1
abundance: few
v_gene: TRBV28
CDR3nt: TGTGCCACGGACACCACCTACAATGAGCAGTTCTTC
CDR3aa: CATDTTYNEQFF

d_gene: TRBD1
j_gene: TRBJ1-1
abundance: many
v_gene: TRBV28
CDR3nt: TGTGCCAGCTACCAGGGGGGGCAGAGGAACACTGAAGCTTTCTTT
CDR3aa: CASYQGGQRNTEAFF

d_gene: .
j_gene: TRBJ2-5
abundance: .
v_gene: TRBV9
CDR3nt: TGTGCCAGCAGCGTAGGACAGAGTACGGAGACCCAGTACTTC
CDR3aa: CASSVGQSTETQYF